This T cell receptor beta chain was found in a study of CD8+ T cells in alopecia areata. Treatment reported: oral pan-JAK inhibitor, 5-10 mg twice daily. This CDR3 region has 13 residues. CDR1 is ENHRY, CDR2 SYGVKD, per germline. The V end was cut by 8 bases, the J end by 2 bases, with 12 bases between. Isolated RNA was reverse transcribed into cDNA used as the sequencing template. Here immunoSEQ multiplex PCR was the method, and the copy in TCRdb shows in-frame clones only, minus some. The repertoire holds about 270,000 clones, 60% seen once, with 0.9% to 0.95% in the top ten. This sample comprised CD4+ T cells sorted from blood, obtained at week 52, from a patient treated with tofacitinib. This clonotype originated in a human donor with alopecia areata. This chain uses TRBV10-3 with TRBJ1-2, with D hard to call. The CDR3 here is CAISPDNNYGYTF. CDR3 DNA: TGTGCCATCTCCCCCGACAACAACTATGGCTACACCTTC.